This T cell receptor beta chain was sequenced during a study of PD-L1 blockade in urothelial cancer. On the study more broadly: Blood was evaluated 3 weeks (second dose) and 6 weeks after therapy began. Among blood samples, the median T cell count was around 140,000.

A spike-in of synthetic TCR analog templates was added to each PCR. TCRdb's copy holds only in-frame clones and misses some; the assay was immunoSEQ multiplex PCR. The repertoire holds about 20,000 clones, with 88% as singletons. Locally advanced or metastatic urothelial carcinoma was diagnosed in the patients. Germline loops: CDR1 SEHNR, CDR2 FQNEAQ (reference sequence). Germline trimming cut 0 bases from V and 7 bases from J; bases unmatched to any gene: 5. The CDR3 is made up of 14 amino acids. This TCR came from a man aged 50 or older with urothelial cancer. This specimen consisted of PBMCs, obtained around atezolizumab (anti-PD-L1) treatment. The V call is TRBV7-9, the J call TRBJ1-2; 7 bases agree with TRBD1. Written as DNA, the CDR3 is TGTGCCAGCAGCTTAGCCACAGGGGCCCCTGGCTACACCTTC. Translation gives CASSLATGAPGYTF.